This record concerns one T cell receptor (beta chain) sequence. The CDR3 spans 15 residues. Germline CDR1 reads KGHDR; CDR2 reads SFDVKD. Trimming took off 5 bases at V and 8 bases at J, with 19 bases between the two ends. The sample belongs to a study of blood T cell repertoires in COVID-19. Study background: Sources were T cells, B-cell-depleted T cells, or PBMCs; the material itself was cDNA or gDNA.

Using immunoSEQ multiplex PCR, the repertoire was profiled, and TCRdb retains in-frame clones only, with some absent. Here the sample spans roughly 230,000 clones, roughly 87% being singletons. Sequencing was done on a sample of peripheral blood. The chain joins TRBV24-1 to TRBJ2-3; no firm D call. The sequence came from a woman in her forties who had recovered from COVID-19. CDR3 in DNA: TGTGCCACCAGTGTAAAAAGTGGATTTGGAGTTACGCAGTATTTT. Translating gives CATSVKSGFGVTQYF.